A selection of T cell receptor beta chains follows, all from one sample in a study of PD-1 blockade in classical Hodgkin lymphoma. Data came from immunoSEQ multiplex PCR; TCRdb stores just in-frame clones and leaves some out. Among 25,000 to 35,000 clones listed, roughly 83% were seen once. The sequencing used peripheral blood mononuclear cells (PBMCs), collected before the second cycle of nivolumab. The receptors were gathered from a human donor with classical Hodgkin lymphoma. CDR3s include the opening cysteine and the closing phenylalanine or tryptophan. The order of the fields is clone size, D gene, V gene, CDR3 length, J gene, CDR3 DNA, CDR3 protein. A D gene is named only where the DNA matches it firmly. Expanded clones are given a class, and other clones once, few, many or no size at all.

clone_size: NA
d_call: TRBD1
v_call: TRBV5-1
cdr3_length: 13
j_call: TRBJ1-1
cdr3_nt: TGCGCCAGCAGACTTGACAGGGGTACTGAAGCTTTCTTT
cdr3_aa: CASRLDRGTEAFF

clone_size: NA
d_call: NA
v_call: TRBV7-9
cdr3_length: 15
j_call: TRBJ1-1
cdr3_nt: TGTGCCAGCAGCTTAGGCGTTGGTCATAACACTGAAGCTTTCTTT
cdr3_aa: CASSLGVGHNTEAFF

clone_size: NA
d_call: NA
v_call: TRBV19
cdr3_length: 14
j_call: TRBJ1-2
cdr3_nt: TGTGCCAGTAGTGCCGGGGTCAGGGCAGGGGGCTACACCTTC
cdr3_aa: CASSAGVRAGGYTF

clone_size: NA
d_call: TRBD1
v_call: TRBV5-5
cdr3_length: 15
j_call: TRBJ2-7
cdr3_nt: TGTGCCAGCAGCTTGGGCGGGACAGGGGTCTACGAGCAGTACTTC
cdr3_aa: CASSLGGTGVYEQYF

clone_size: few
d_call: NA
v_call: TRBV29-1
cdr3_length: 12
j_call: TRBJ1-5
cdr3_nt: TGCAGCGCACAGACTAGCAATCAGCCCCAGCATTTT
cdr3_aa: CSAQTSNQPQHF

clone_size: NA
d_call: TRBD1
v_call: TRBV27
cdr3_length: 17
j_call: TRBJ2-2
cdr3_nt: TGTGCCAGCAGTTTATACGGTGGGCAGGGGGCTACCGGGGAGCTGTTTTTT
cdr3_aa: CASSLYGGQGATGELFF

clone_size: NA
d_call: NA
v_call: TRBV11-2
cdr3_length: 14
j_call: TRBJ1-1
cdr3_nt: TGTGCCAGCAGCTCCCTCGGCGCGCGGACTGAAGCTTTCTTT
cdr3_aa: CASSSLGARTEAFF

clone_size: NA
d_call: NA
v_call: TRBV7-8
cdr3_length: 14
j_call: TRBJ2-7
cdr3_nt: TGTGCCAGCAGCTTAGAGGCGGCGAGCTACGAGCAGTACTTC
cdr3_aa: CASSLEAASYEQYF

clone_size: NA
d_call: NA
v_call: TRBV20-1
cdr3_length: 11
j_call: TRBJ2-7
cdr3_nt: TGCAGTGCCGGGCCTCCCTACGAGCAGTACTTC
cdr3_aa: CSAGPPYEQYF

clone_size: few
d_call: NA
v_call: TRBV28
cdr3_length: 15
j_call: TRBJ2-7
cdr3_nt: TGTGCCAGCAGTTTAAGAGGACCCCCCCCCTACGAGCAGTACTTC
cdr3_aa: CASSLRGPPPYEQYF

clone_size: NA
d_call: TRBD1
v_call: TRBV19
cdr3_length: 13
j_call: TRBJ1-4
cdr3_nt: TGTGCCAGTAGTTCGGACAGGGGTGAAAAACTGTTTTTT
cdr3_aa: CASSSDRGEKLFF

clone_size: once
d_call: TRBD2
v_call: TRBV20-1
cdr3_length: 11
j_call: TRBJ2-1
cdr3_nt: TGCAGGGTTCTAGCGGGGGTTGAGCAGTTCTTC
cdr3_aa: CRVLAGVEQFF

clone_size: NA
d_call: NA
v_call: TRBV4-3
cdr3_length: 19
j_call: TRBJ2-2
cdr3_nt: TGCGCCAGCAGCCAAGATTTTGGGGGGCCCAGCCCTAACACCGGGGAGCTGTTTTTT
cdr3_aa: CASSQDFGGPSPNTGELFF

clone_size: NA
d_call: NA
v_call: TRBV30
cdr3_length: 14
j_call: TRBJ2-1
cdr3_nt: TGTGCCATCCTTAGGCAGGGATCCTACAATGAGCAGTTCTTC
cdr3_aa: CAILRQGSYNEQFF

clone_size: NA
d_call: NA
v_call: TRBV5-1
cdr3_length: 15
j_call: TRBJ1-5
cdr3_nt: TGCGCCAGCAGCTTGTGGGGGGATGGCAATCAGCCCCAGCATTTT
cdr3_aa: CASSLWGDGNQPQHF

clone_size: NA
d_call: TRBD1
v_call: TRBV5-1
cdr3_length: 15
j_call: TRBJ1-1
cdr3_nt: TGCGCCAGCAGCCCCTGGACAGGGGGAGACACTGAAGCTTTCTTT
cdr3_aa: CASSPWTGGDTEAFF

clone_size: NA
d_call: NA
v_call: TRBV5-5
cdr3_length: 15
j_call: TRBJ1-3
cdr3_nt: TGTGCCAGCAGCTCCCGGCCATACTCTGGAAACACCATATATTTT
cdr3_aa: CASSSRPYSGNTIYF

clone_size: NA
d_call: TRBD1
v_call: TRBV10-3
cdr3_length: 15
j_call: TRBJ1-5
cdr3_nt: TGTGCCATCAGCCCCGGGACAGGGGTCAATCAGCCCCAGCATTTT
cdr3_aa: CAISPGTGVNQPQHF

clone_size: few
d_call: TRBD2
v_call: TRBV28
cdr3_length: 16
j_call: TRBJ2-5
cdr3_nt: TGTGCCAGCAGCTCCCGGACTAGCGGGAGTTTGCAGACCCAGTACTTC
cdr3_aa: CASSSRTSGSLQTQYF

clone_size: NA
d_call: TRBD1
v_call: TRBV4-1
cdr3_length: 14
j_call: TRBJ2-7
cdr3_nt: TGCGCCAGCAGCCAAGGACAGGGCTCCTACGAGCAGTACTTC
cdr3_aa: CASSQGQGSYEQYF

clone_size: NA
d_call: NA
v_call: TRBV19
cdr3_length: 17
j_call: TRBJ2-1
cdr3_nt: TGTGCCAGTAGTACCTCCTTCCGGGGGAGCCCGAACAATGAGCAGTTCTTC
cdr3_aa: CASSTSFRGSPNNEQFF

clone_size: NA
d_call: NA
v_call: TRBV5-1
cdr3_length: 16
j_call: TRBJ2-2
cdr3_nt: TGCGCCAGCAGCCCCCCGTGGGCCGGGGCCGCCGGGGAGCTGTTTTTT
cdr3_aa: CASSPPWAGAAGELFF

clone_size: NA
d_call: TRBD1
v_call: TRBV5-1
cdr3_length: 15
j_call: TRBJ1-2
cdr3_nt: TGCGCCAGCAGCGCCGAGACAGGGAATCCCTATGGCTACACCTTC
cdr3_aa: CASSAETGNPYGYTF

clone_size: NA
d_call: NA
v_call: TRBV4-3
cdr3_length: 13
j_call: TRBJ2-5
cdr3_nt: TGCGCCAGCAGCCAAGAAAGGGGAGAGACCCAGTACTTC
cdr3_aa: CASSQERGETQYF

clone_size: once
d_call: NA
v_call: TRBV25-1
cdr3_length: 15
j_call: TRBJ1-1
cdr3_nt: TGTGCCAGCAGTGAATACAAGGGAATTGGGACTGAAGCTTTCTTT
cdr3_aa: CASSEYKGIGTEAFF

clone_size: once
d_call: NA
v_call: TRBV7-2
cdr3_length: 12
j_call: TRBJ1-5
cdr3_nt: TGTGCCAGCAGCTTTAGCAATCAGCCCCAGCATTTT
cdr3_aa: CASSFSNQPQHF